This T cell receptor beta chain was observed in a study of blood T cell repertoires in COVID-19. Looking at the study overall: COVID-19 samples from acute and convalescent phases originated in the United States, Italy and Spain. T cells, B-cell-depleted T cells, or PBMCs supplied cDNA or gDNA.

This clone was seen a single time. V lost 6 bases and J 7 bases, leaving 19 bases between the germline ends. Germline V gene sequence: CDR1 MDHEN, CDR2 SYDVKM. The CDR3 sequence is 15 residues long. Original analysis: Counts of nucleated cells, estimated from reference gene primer amplification, were obtained. This table comes from immunoSEQ multiplex PCR, and its TCRdb copy is limited to in-frame clones, with some not included. V and J calls and clone size are given by that table; D and trimming were obtained from the DNA. The repertoire holds about 140,000 clones, 88% seen once, with more than 1.5% in the top ten.

Sample: peripheral blood. The rearrangement uses TRBV28 and TRBJ1-5; weak D call: TRBD1 (6 bases). The TCR was taken from a woman aged 55-70 years with acute or convalescent COVID-19. As DNA, the CDR3 is TGTGCCAGCAGCCTGACCACGATACAGGGACAGCCCCAGCATTTT. Translation gives CASSLTTIQGQPQHF.